Listed below are T cell receptor beta chains from one sample, sequenced in a study of T cell repertoires in cytomegalovirus infection. Their antigen targets remain unknown. TCRdb processed the reads anew with MiXCR; each CDR3 protein has one entry. The sample records hundreds of thousands of distinct CDR3 sequences, around 35% being singletons. The starting material was cultured PBMCs, obtained from culture after CMV antigen stimulation. These TCRs come from a human donor in good health (CMV status not recorded). Some clones in this sample may be carry-over from other donors' samples. The CDR3 runs from the conserved cysteine through the conserved F or W. D genes are given only for firm matches. Expanded clones get a size class; other rows say once, few or many, or leave the size out.

j_gene,d_gene,v_gene,abundance,len,CDR3aa,CDR3nt
TRBJ2-7,-,TRBV27,-,15,CASSLSGQSSYEQYF,TGTGCCAGCAGTTTATCGGGGCAGAGCTCCTACGAGCAGTACTTC
TRBJ1-5,-,TRBV5-1,-,14,CASSPDTSYQPQHF,TGCGCCAGCAGCCCGGACACGAGTTATCAGCCCCAGCATTTT
TRBJ2-4,-,TRBV20-1,few,15,CSARALGLSKNIQYF,TGCAGTGCTAGGGCTTTAGGGTTGTCCAAAAACATTCAGTACTTC
TRBJ2-1,TRBD2,TRBV7-9,-,17,CASSLVDAGGTPGEQFF,TGTGCCAGCAGCTTAGTGGACGCGGGGGGGACCCCCGGTGAGCAGTTCTTC
TRBJ2-5,-,TRBV20-1,few,14,CSASPGGAGETQYF,TGCAGTGCATCACCTGGAGGGGCGGGAGAGACCCAGTACTTC
TRBJ2-3,-,TRBV20-1,-,14,CSARESGGTDTQYF,TGCAGTGCTAGAGAATCGGGCGGGACAGATACGCAGTATTTT
TRBJ2-5,-,TRBV7-9,-,15,CASSRSAAEQETQYF,TGTGCCAGCAGCCGTAGCGCGGCAGAACAAGAGACCCAGTACTTC
TRBJ2-2,TRBD2,TRBV7-9,many,17,CASSPGERGEMDGELFF,TGTGCCAGCAGCCCAGGAGAGCGGGGTGAAATGGACGGGGAGCTGTTTTTT
TRBJ1-2,-,TRBV11-2,few,14,CASRPWGFTYGYTF,TGTGCCAGCCGTCCTTGGGGATTCACCTATGGCTACACCTTC
TRBJ2-1,-,TRBV4-3,few,13,CASSFLPYNEQFF,TGCGCCAGCAGTTTCCTACCCTACAATGAGCAGTTCTTC
TRBJ2-3,TRBD2,TRBV6-6,-,15,CASSPSGRETDTQYF,TGTGCCAGCAGCCCCAGCGGGAGGGAAACAGATACGCAGTATTTT
TRBJ2-7,-,TRBV4-3,-,14,CASSQDLGLYEQYF,TGCGCCAGCAGCCAAGATCTTGGACTTTACGAGCAGTACTTC
TRBJ2-5,TRBD2,TRBV7-6,few,17,CASSSTPPHSGRETQYF,TGTGCCAGCAGCTCCACCCCCCCCCACAGCGGGAGAGAGACCCAGTACTTC
TRBJ1-2,-,TRBV28,-,14,CASQSREGHYGYTF,TGTGCCAGCCAGTCCCGCGAGGGCCACTATGGCTACACCTTC
TRBJ2-3,TRBD2,TRBV7-4,-,17,CASSAPRSSGIGDTQYF,TGTGCCAGCAGCGCCCCCCGAAGTAGCGGGATAGGAGATACGCAGTATTTT
TRBJ1-1,-,TRBV27,-,14,CASRYRVQNTEAFF,TGTGCCAGCAGATACAGGGTACAGAACACTGAAGCTTTCTTT
TRBJ2-7,-,TRBV7-8,many,13,CASNGLGGYEQYF,TGTGCCAGCAATGGCCTTGGGGGTTACGAGCAGTACTTC
TRBJ2-7,TRBD1,TRBV6-2/TRBV6-3,once,19,CASSYPPARTGQHPYEQYF,TGTGCCAGCAGTTACCCCCCTGCCCGAACGGGACAGCACCCCTACGAGCAGTACTTC
TRBJ1-1,-,TRBV7-8,few,12,CASSTSYTEAFF,TGTGCCAGCAGCACCAGCTACACTGAAGCTTTCTTT